The 25 T cell receptor beta chains given below trace back to one sample, sequenced in a study of blood T cell repertoires in COVID-19. TCRdb's copy holds only in-frame clones and misses some; the assay was immunoSEQ multiplex PCR. The data show a few hundred thousand clones, about 90% seen once. Sequencing used peripheral blood. The receptors were gathered from a man aged 18-30 years with COVID-19, enrolled during active disease.

The gene calls are TRBV5-4 and TRBJ2-7; 10 bases fit TRBD2. V lost 5 bases and J lost 5; bases outside the gene matches: 7. This CDR3 has 14 amino acids. Germline V gene sequence: CDR1 SGHNT, CDR2 YYREEE (reference sequence). The CDR3 reads CASRIAGGTHEQYF. The CDR3 bases are TGTGCCAGCAGGATAGCGGGAGGTACCCACGAGCAGTACTTC.

The rearrangement joins TRBV29-1 to TRBJ1-1; the match to TRBD1 covers 8 bases. The germline CDR1 and CDR2 sequences are SQVTM and ANQGSEA. The CDR3 has 13 amino acids. V gave up 2 bases and J gave up 8 bases; unmatched junction bases: 7. Here the CDR3 reads CSVEMGQELEAFF. The DNA for the CDR3 is TGCAGCGTTGAAATGGGACAGGAGTTGGAAGCTTTCTTT. The variable domain in full, completed from reference TRBV29-1 and TRBJ1-1, reads SAVISQKPSRDICQRGTSLTIQCQVDSQVTMMFWYRQQPGQSLTLIATANQGSEATYESGFVIDKFPISRPNLTFSTLTVSNMSPEDSSIYLCSVEMGQELEAFFGQGTRLTVV.

J is TRBJ1-5 and V is TRBV9; no clear D gene. CDR3 length: 14 amino acids. CDR1 and CDR2 from the germline V gene are SGDLS and YYNGEE. V was shortened by 0 bases and J by 4 bases, with 8 bases between the two germline ends. Here the CDR3 reads CASSVGPANQPQHF. CDR3 in DNA: TGTGCCAGCAGCGTAGGCCCCGCGAATCAGCCCCAGCATTTT.

This clone was recorded once. This chain uses TRBV24-1 with TRBJ2-5; 12 bases agree with TRBD1. The CDR3 totals 12 residues. The V gene's germline CDR1 is KGHDR and CDR2 SFDVKD. CDR3 bases: TGTGCGGGACAGGGGGCCCAAGAGACCCAGTACTTC. Its translation is CAGQGAQETQYF.

The V call is TRBV6-1, the J call TRBJ1-2; a weak D match, TRBD1 (6 bases). The V gene lost 3 bases and the J gene lost 4 bases, with 12 bases spanning the gap. Germline values: CDR1 MNHNS, CDR2 SASEGT. There are 14 residues in the CDR3. CDR3 nucleotides: TGTGCCAGCAGTGAGGGGGGGGGCCCCTATGGCTACACCTTC. Its translation is CASSEGGGPYGYTF.

J is TRBJ1-1 and V is TRBV2; 7 bases match TRBD1. Trimming at V came to 4 bases and at J to 5 bases, leaving 7 bases not matched to a gene. The germline CDR1 and CDR2 sequences are SNHLY and FYNNEI. There are 14 residues in the CDR3. The CDR3 spells CASSGQGMGTEAFF. The CDR3 nucleotides are TGTGCCAGCAGTGGACAGGGAATGGGAACTGAAGCTTTCTTT.

This chain links TRBV11-2 with TRBJ1-1; the D is unclear. Per germline, CDR1 SGHAT and CDR2 FQNNGV. The CDR3 covers 14 residues. The V end lost 6 bases, the J end lost 6 bases, and 17 bases lay between the germline ends. CDR3 amino acids: CASRIADFSAEAFF. The CDR3 DNA is TGTGCCAGCAGAATAGCAGACTTCAGCGCTGAAGCTTTCTTT.

The genes are TRBV19 and TRBJ1-2, with D maybe TRBD1 (6 bases). The V end lost 7 bases, the J end lost 7 bases, and 13 bases lay between the germline ends. Germline CDR1 LNHDA, CDR2 SQIVND (reference sequence). The length of the CDR3 is 12 residues. CDR3: CASIPRGGGYTF. CDR3 nucleotide sequence: TGTGCCAGTATCCCGCGAGGGGGTGGCTACACCTTC.

This clone was seen once. The CDR3 DNA reads as TGTGCCAGCAGCGTAGACAGCACGCAAGAGACCCAGTACTTC. Amino acids: CASSVDSTQETQYF. The chain carries TRBV9 and TRBJ2-5, with no clear D. The CDR3 is made up of 14 amino acids. In germline, CDR1 is SGDLS, CDR2 YYNGEE. V was shortened by 0 bases and J by 2 bases, with 8 bases between the two germline ends.

The chain employs TRBV27 and TRBJ2-1, with D possibly TRBD1 on 5 matching bases. Germline-derived CDR1 and CDR2 are MNHEY and SMNVEV (reference sequence). Trimming pared 5 bases from V and 5 bases from J, leaving 16 bases between. This CDR3 spans 15 amino acids. CDR3 nucleotides: TGTGCCAGCAGTCCTGAGGCAGGGAAACACAATGAGCAGTTCTTC. Translating gives CASSPEAGKHNEQFF.

This clone showed up just once. The chain joins TRBV19 to TRBJ2-1; D is unresolved. Germline V gene sequence: CDR1 LNHDA, CDR2 SQIVND (reference sequence). This CDR3 has 14 residues. V dropped 5 bases and J dropped 5 bases, with 13 bases sitting between them. Here the CDR3 DNA reads TGTGCCAGTAGTTTTAGCCGAGCTAACAATGAGCAGTTCTTC. Its protein is CASSFSRANNEQFF.

The rearrangement joins TRBV7-9 to TRBJ2-3, with D maybe TRBD1 (5 bases). V was pared by 8 bases and J by 2 bases, with 14 bases between. The length of the CDR3 is 14 residues. The germline V gene encodes CDR1 SEHNR and CDR2 FQNEAQ (reference sequence). The chain's CDR3 is CASGKLGPTDTQYF. CDR3 nucleotide sequence: TGTGCCAGCGGGAAGTTGGGGCCCACAGATACGCAGTATTTT.

This clone has just a few counts. The chain carries TRBV10-2 and TRBJ2-7, with 9 bases that match TRBD2. This CDR3 has 16 residues. V was pared by 3 bases and J by 2 bases, with 8 bases of the junction left unmatched. Germline V gene lookup returns CDR1 WSHSY and CDR2 SAAADI. The CDR3 here is CASSDLGRGGTYEQYF. Written as DNA, the CDR3 is TGCGCCAGCAGTGACCTTGGGCGGGGGGGCACCTACGAGCAGTACTTC.

This chain uses TRBV30 with TRBJ2-1, with D possibly TRBD2 on 5 matching bases. The ends were cut back, 1 base at V and 7 bases at J, with 11 bases in the middle. The CDR3 loop spans 13 amino acids. Germline CDR1 reads GTSNPN; CDR2 reads SVGIG (reference sequence). The CDR3 loop reads CAWSGTAENEQFF. CDR3 bases: TGTGCCTGGAGTGGGACTGCCGAGAATGAGCAGTTCTTC.

The J gene is TRBJ2-3, the V gene TRBV15; D is undetermined. The ends were cut back, 0 bases at V and 5 bases at J, with 12 bases in the middle. The CDR3 has 15 amino acids. The germline CDR1 and CDR2 sequences are LNHNV and YYDKDF (reference sequence). As DNA, the CDR3 is TGTGCCACCAGCAGAGATCTTAAGCTTGGAGATACGCAGTATTTT. Its protein product is CATSRDLKLGDTQYF.

Only a few counts were recorded for this clone. The gene calls are TRBV6-1 and TRBJ2-1; 8 nucleotides match TRBD2. V lost 1 base, J lost 10 bases, and 9 bases stayed unmatched. The germline CDR1 and CDR2 sequences are MNHNS and SASEGT. The CDR3 runs to 15 residues. CDR3 loop: CASSEEVSGGREQFF. The CDR3 DNA sequence: TGTGCCAGCAGTGAAGAGGTGTCGGGGGGGAGGGAGCAGTTCTTC.

V is TRBV19 and J is TRBJ1-6; D gene unclear. CDR1 is LNHDA, CDR2 SQIVND, per germline (reference sequence). The ends were cut back, 5 bases at V and 9 bases at J, with 11 bases in the middle. The length of the CDR3 is 13 residues. The CDR3 coding sequence is TGTGCCAGTAGTCAGGTTCTACGTTCACCCCTCCACTTT. Translated: CASSQVLRSPLHF.

The rearrangement uses TRBV27 and TRBJ1-1, with a possible D match to TRBD1 (6 bases). CDR1 and CDR2 from the germline V gene are MNHEY and SMNVEV (reference sequence). This CDR3 has 16 residues. V lost 5 bases, J lost 0 bases, and 16 bases lay in between. CDR3 in amino acids: CASSSRGRMLNTEAFF. The CDR3 region has the DNA TGTGCCAGCAGTAGCAGGGGACGGATGTTGAACACTGAAGCTTTCTTT.

The chain has TRBV10-1 and TRBJ2-3, with a weak D call TRBD2 (7 bases). Per the germline V gene, CDR1 is WNHNN and CDR2 is SYGVQD (reference sequence). V lost 6 bases to trimming and J lost 2 bases, with 21 bases between them. CDR3 size: 17 residues. The CDR3 region is CASRRGGDSYSTDTQYF. The DNA for the CDR3 is TGCGCCAGCAGGAGGGGGGGGGATTCTTACTCCACAGATACGCAGTATTTT.

The chain has TRBV24-1 and TRBJ2-5, with no clear D. The V and J ends lost 0 bases and 0 bases respectively, with 16 bases between them. Germline assignment: CDR1 KGHDR and CDR2 SFDVKD. The CDR3 covers 18 residues. The CDR3 nucleotides read TGTGCCACCAGTGATTTGCAGACGCAGGTCAAGTACCAAGAGACCCAGTACTTC. Protein sequence: CATSDLQTQVKYQETQYF.

Concerning this clone itself: Sequence at one end of the junction differs from germline and may be a read error. The chain has TRBV20-1 and TRBJ2-7; TRBD1 aligns across 9 bases. Germline V CDR1 and CDR2: DFQATT, SNEGSKA (reference sequence). There are 14 residues in the CDR3. CDR3 nucleotides: TGCAGTGCTAGTTGGGGACAGGGCTCCGACGAGCAGTACTTC. Its protein is CSASWGQGSDEQYF.

The chain carries TRBV19 and TRBJ2-5, with D possibly matching TRBD1 (6 bases). This CDR3 comprises 14 residues. Germline V gene data show CDR1 as LNHDA and CDR2 as SQIVND (reference sequence). V gave up 3 bases and J gave up 5 bases, with 13 bases separating them. CDR3 nucleotide sequence: TGTGCCAGTAGTATGGGGGCAGGATGGGAGACCCAGTACTTC. It specifies CASSMGAGWETQYF.

The V call is TRBV7-6, the J call TRBJ2-7; 7 nucleotides agree with TRBD1. The V gene end was trimmed by 1 base and the J gene end by 3 bases; junction bases not matched to a gene: 3. The CDR3 runs 14 residues. Germline CDR1 is SGHVS and CDR2 is FNYEAQ. The CDR3: CASSLGQGNYEQYF. The DNA of the CDR3 is TGTGCCAGCAGCTTAGGACAGGGCAACTACGAGCAGTACTTC.

This chain connects TRBV2 to TRBJ2-2; 9 nucleotides line up with TRBD1. The CDR3 extends over 14 amino acids. Trimming took 6 bases from V and 8 from J; bases not matched to a gene: 7. From germline, CDR1 is SNHLY and CDR2 FYNNEI. The CDR3 loop is CASREQGAGGELFF. The CDR3, as DNA: TGTGCCAGCAGGGAACAGGGGGCTGGAGGGGAGCTGTTTTTT.

CDR3 DNA: TGTGCCACCAGTGACCGACAGGTTGCCCCCTACGAGCAGTACTTC. Its translation is CATSDRQVAPYEQYF. V usage is TRBV24-1 and J usage is TRBJ2-7; possible D gene TRBD1, 6 bases. CDR1 is KGHDR, CDR2 SFDVKD, per germline. This CDR3 region has 15 residues. V was shortened by 4 bases and J by 2 bases, with 14 bases between the two germline ends.